Listed below are T cell receptor beta chains from one sample, sequenced in a study of T cell responses to AZD1222 COVID-19 vaccine. Only in-frame clones appear in the TCRdb table, and some are missing; sequencing was by immunoSEQ multiplex PCR. The sample includes some 130,000 clones, 75% to 90% seen only once; the top ten take approximately 4%. Source: peripheral blood, taken on day 0 of AZD1222 vaccination. The receptors stem from an adult in good health. Both conserved end residues are part of each CDR3. The order of the fields is D gene, J gene, CDR3 length, clone size, V gene, CDR3 DNA, CDR3 protein. The D gene is left open where the match is weak. Size values are once, few and many counts, or a class for expanded clones, and some rows have none.

d_gene: NA
j_gene: TRBJ1-1
len: 13
abundance: few
v_gene: TRBV19
CDR3nt: TGTGCCAGTAAAAGGACGGGGAACACTGAAGCTTTCTTT
CDR3aa: CASKRTGNTEAFF

d_gene: TRBD2
j_gene: TRBJ2-7
len: 16
abundance: NA
v_gene: TRBV6-1
CDR3nt: TGTGCCAGCAGTGAAGCTGGGACGCGGGGGGTCTACGAGCAGTACTTC
CDR3aa: CASSEAGTRGVYEQYF

d_gene: NA
j_gene: TRBJ1-1
len: 15
abundance: NA
v_gene: TRBV3-1/TRBV3-2
CDR3nt: TGTGCCAGCAGCCAACACCCATGGGTAGGGACTGAAGCTTTCTTT
CDR3aa: CASSQHPWVGTEAFF

d_gene: NA
j_gene: TRBJ1-1
len: 16
abundance: NA
v_gene: TRBV10-3
CDR3nt: TGTGCCATCAGTGAGTCGACTCTGGGGACTAACACTGAAGCTTTCTTT
CDR3aa: CAISESTLGTNTEAFF

d_gene: TRBD1
j_gene: TRBJ1-4
len: 15
abundance: NA
v_gene: TRBV19
CDR3nt: TGTGCCAGTAGCGGGACAGGGTATGCTAATGAAAAACTGTTTTTT
CDR3aa: CASSGTGYANEKLFF

d_gene: TRBD1
j_gene: TRBJ1-1
len: 12
abundance: few
v_gene: TRBV29-1
CDR3nt: TGCAGCGCGGGACAGGCTGGGACTGAAGCTTTCTTT
CDR3aa: CSAGQAGTEAFF

d_gene: NA
j_gene: TRBJ1-2
len: 13
abundance: NA
v_gene: TRBV28
CDR3nt: TGTGCCAGCAGTATAAACCTCAGTAATGGCTACACCTTC
CDR3aa: CASSINLSNGYTF

d_gene: NA
j_gene: TRBJ2-7
len: 14
abundance: NA
v_gene: TRBV5-1
CDR3nt: TGCGCCAGCTCCTTAGGGGGAGCATTGGACGAGCAGTACTTC
CDR3aa: CASSLGGALDEQYF

d_gene: NA
j_gene: TRBJ1-6
len: 14
abundance: NA
v_gene: TRBV7-9
CDR3nt: TGTGCCAGCAGCTTAACAGGACCCAATTCACCCCTCCACTTT
CDR3aa: CASSLTGPNSPLHF

d_gene: NA
j_gene: TRBJ1-3
len: 13
abundance: NA
v_gene: TRBV6-5
CDR3nt: TGTGCCGGCGGACGGAGCTCTGGAAACACCATATATTTT
CDR3aa: CAGGRSSGNTIYF

d_gene: NA
j_gene: TRBJ1-3
len: 15
abundance: few
v_gene: TRBV3-1/TRBV3-2
CDR3nt: TGTGCCAGCGCCGGCGTGAACAGGGTTGGAAACACCATATATTTT
CDR3aa: CASAGVNRVGNTIYF

d_gene: TRBD1
j_gene: TRBJ2-7
len: 15
abundance: NA
v_gene: TRBV7-9
CDR3nt: TGTGCCAGCAGCCCGAGGGACAGGGGCACCTACGAGCAGTACTTC
CDR3aa: CASSPRDRGTYEQYF

d_gene: NA
j_gene: TRBJ1-2
len: 13
abundance: NA
v_gene: TRBV18
CDR3nt: TGTGCCAGCTCACCACAGGGGTTCAATGGCTACACCTTC
CDR3aa: CASSPQGFNGYTF

d_gene: TRBD1
j_gene: TRBJ2-7
len: 14
abundance: NA
v_gene: TRBV2
CDR3nt: TGTGCCAGCACCGGACCGGGACAGGGTGCCGAGCAGTACTTC
CDR3aa: CASTGPGQGAEQYF

d_gene: NA
j_gene: TRBJ1-6
len: 17
abundance: NA
v_gene: TRBV27
CDR3nt: TGTGCCAGCAGTCACGGGACCCGCAGCTCCTATAATTCACCCCTCCACTTT
CDR3aa: CASSHGTRSSYNSPLHF

d_gene: NA
j_gene: TRBJ1-6
len: 15
abundance: NA
v_gene: TRBV2
CDR3nt: TGTGCCAGGAGCACCGGGACTGTCGATAATTCACCCCTCCACTTT
CDR3aa: CARSTGTVDNSPLHF